A selection of T cell receptor beta chains follows, all from one sample in a study of blood T cell repertoires in COVID-19. Produced via immunoSEQ multiplex PCR; TCRdb's table is partial and in-frame only. This sample has 170,000 or so clones, with roughly 84% found just once. The sample taken for sequencing was peripheral blood. Every receptor here comes from a man younger than 35 with active or convalescent COVID-19. Both conserved end residues are part of each CDR3. A D gene is named only where the DNA matches it firmly.

D gene: TRBD1; J gene: TRBJ2-5; V gene: TRBV3-1/TRBV3-2; CDR3 protein: CASSPRGRTYQETQYF
D gene: TRBD1; J gene: TRBJ1-6; V gene: TRBV13; CDR3 protein: CASSLRLTGKSPLHF
D gene: NA; J gene: TRBJ2-7; V gene: TRBV7-8; CDR3 protein: CASSLERNTYEQYF
D gene: TRBD1; J gene: TRBJ1-5; V gene: TRBV7-9; CDR3 protein: CASSSGQGGQPQHF
D gene: TRBD1; J gene: TRBJ2-1; V gene: TRBV6-5; CDR3 protein: CASSYGTDRFF
D gene: NA; J gene: TRBJ2-3; V gene: TRBV18; CDR3 protein: CASSRAGVSDTQYF
D gene: TRBD2; J gene: TRBJ2-1; V gene: TRBV4-1; CDR3 protein: CASSHGLLAGFDNEQFF
D gene: NA; J gene: TRBJ1-2; V gene: TRBV28; CDR3 protein: CASYSIANYGYTF
D gene: TRBD1; J gene: TRBJ2-7; V gene: TRBV11-3; CDR3 protein: CASSLVTGAEQYF
D gene: TRBD2; J gene: TRBJ2-1; V gene: TRBV4-1; CDR3 protein: CASSRGTIAGSLDEQFF
D gene: NA; J gene: TRBJ1-2; V gene: TRBV13; CDR3 protein: CASSLLGSLNYGYTF
D gene: TRBD1; J gene: TRBJ2-5; V gene: TRBV29-1; CDR3 protein: CSVGQQETQYF
D gene: TRBD2; J gene: TRBJ2-1; V gene: TRBV7-2; CDR3 protein: CASSLGGGEQFF
D gene: TRBD2; J gene: TRBJ2-5; V gene: TRBV4-2; CDR3 protein: CASSQLAEQETQYF
D gene: NA; J gene: TRBJ2-3; V gene: TRBV18; CDR3 protein: CASSPRAASTDTQYF
D gene: NA; J gene: TRBJ2-7; V gene: TRBV18; CDR3 protein: CASSRTVGGVREGRSSYEQYF
D gene: TRBD1; J gene: TRBJ2-7; V gene: TRBV7-9; CDR3 protein: CASSSTGREQYF